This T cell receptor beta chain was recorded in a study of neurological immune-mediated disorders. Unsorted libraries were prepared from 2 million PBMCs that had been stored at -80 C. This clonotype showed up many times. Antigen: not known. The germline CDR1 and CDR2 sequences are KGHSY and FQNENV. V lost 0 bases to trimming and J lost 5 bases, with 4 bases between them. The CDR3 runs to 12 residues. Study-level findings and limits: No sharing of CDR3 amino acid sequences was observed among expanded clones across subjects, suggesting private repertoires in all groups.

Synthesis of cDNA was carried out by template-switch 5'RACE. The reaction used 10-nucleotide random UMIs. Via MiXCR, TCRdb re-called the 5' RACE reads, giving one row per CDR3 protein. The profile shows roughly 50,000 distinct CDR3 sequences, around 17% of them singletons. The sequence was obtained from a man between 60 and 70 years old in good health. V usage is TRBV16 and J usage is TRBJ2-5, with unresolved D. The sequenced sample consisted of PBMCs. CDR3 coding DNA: TGTGCCAGCAGCCAATCGGGCGAGACCCAGTACTTC. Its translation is CASSQSGETQYF.